A selection of T cell receptor beta chains follows, all from one sample in a study of blood T cell repertoires in COVID-19. Sequencing used immunoSEQ multiplex PCR; TCRdb keeps in-frame clones, though not all of them. This repertoire shows 65,000 to 90,000 clones, about 86% found once; its top ten account for over 20%. The sequenced sample was peripheral blood. The receptor source for this set is a woman of 80 years or more in a cohort sampled during active or convalescent COVID-19. Both conserved end residues are part of each CDR3. D genes are given only for firm matches. A row's size may be missing; if present it is once, few, many or a size class.

TRBV9	-	TRBJ2-1	-	TGTGCCAGCAGCGTAGTTGGTAGCTTGGGTGAGCAGTTCTTC	CASSVVGSLGEQFF
TRBV2	-	TRBJ2-5	TRBD2	TGTGCCAGCAGTGTCATAGCGGGGGCAGGAGAGACCCAGTACTTC	CASSVIAGAGETQYF
TRBV5-5	-	TRBJ2-1	TRBD2	TGTGCCAGCAGCTTGCCGACTAGCGCTACCTACAATGAGCAGTTCTTC	CASSLPTSATYNEQFF
TRBV5-4	-	TRBJ1-2	TRBD1	TGTGCCAGCAGCTCCGGGACAGCCTATGGCTACACCTTC	CASSSGTAYGYTF
TRBV12-3/TRBV12-4	-	TRBJ1-5	-	TGTGCCAGCAGCTCGGATCAGCCCCAGCATTTT	CASSSDQPQHF
TRBV20-1	-	TRBJ1-4	-	TGCAGTGCTAGTTCGCAGGTTCCTGAAAAACTGTTTTTT	CSASSQVPEKLFF
TRBV5-1	-	TRBJ2-3	-	TGCGCCAGCAGCACGAACGGGGCAGATACGCAGTATTTT	CASSTNGADTQYF
TRBV29-1	-	TRBJ1-4	-	TGCAGCGTTCGCGGGGGGGGTGAAAAACTGTTTTTT	CSVRGGGEKLFF
TRBV2	-	TRBJ1-3	-	TGTGCCAGCAGCTTCCAGGGCTTAGGAAACACCATATATTTT	CASSFQGLGNTIYF
TRBV7-9	-	TRBJ2-3	-	TGTGCCAGCAGCTTAGGTGACAGCTCAGCGGGTACGCAGTATTTT	CASSLGDSSAGTQYF
TRBV27	-	TRBJ2-2	TRBD1	TGTGCCAGCAGAGGGGGCTGGAACACCGGGGAGCTGTTTTTT	CASRGGWNTGELFF
TRBV12-3/TRBV12-4	-	TRBJ2-3	-	TGTGCCAGCAGTCTCCGTAGCACAGATACGCAGTATTTT	CASSLRSTDTQYF
TRBV11-2	-	TRBJ1-1	TRBD1	TGTGCCAGCAGCCCATGGACAGGGGACACTGAAGCTTTCTTT	CASSPWTGDTEAFF
TRBV2	-	TRBJ2-3	TRBD2	TGTGCCAGCAGTGCCGGACTAGCGAGAGATACGCAGTATTTT	CASSAGLARDTQYF
TRBV6-6	few	TRBJ1-2	-	TGTGCCAGCAGTTACAGGGGTTCGGGCAGCTATGGCTACACCTTC	CASSYRGSGSYGYTF
TRBV7-3	-	TRBJ2-2	TRBD2	TGTGCCAGCAGCCGGGGTCTAGCGGCCACCGGGGAGCTGTTTTTT	CASSRGLAATGELFF
TRBV18	-	TRBJ1-1	-	TGTGCCAGCTCACCATCTATCATTGGGGGGGAAGCTTTCTTT	CASSPSIIGGEAFF
TRBV24-1	-	TRBJ2-3	TRBD2	TGTGCCACCAGTGATGCTGTGTTAGCGGGAGCAGATACGCAGTATTTT	CATSDAVLAGADTQYF
TRBV30	-	TRBJ2-1	TRBD1	TGTGCCTGGAGGAATAACCGGGACAGGAGGGTCAAGCATGAGCAGTTCTTC	CAWRNNRDRRVKHEQFF
TRBV2	-	TRBJ1-4	-	TGTGCCACCAGCAGACAGGACAGAAAGTTTTTT	CATSRQDRKFF
TRBV6-1	-	TRBJ2-1	-	TGTGCCAGCAGTGAACATAAGACAGGTTACAATGAGCAGTTCTTC	CASSEHKTGYNEQFF
TRBV28	-	TRBJ1-2	-	TGTGCCAGCGGCCAGAGGCTCTATGGCTACACCTTC	CASGQRLYGYTF
TRBV14	-	TRBJ1-2	TRBD1	TGTGCCAGCTCTTGGACAGGGAGGCCTAACTATGGCTACACCTTC	CASSWTGRPNYGYTF
TRBV5-1	-	TRBJ2-1	-	TGCGCCAGCAGTGACATGGGCTCCTACAATGAGCAGTTCTTC	CASSDMGSYNEQFF
TRBV28	once	TRBJ1-1	TRBD1	TGTGCCAGCAGTTTACAGGGGGGCCGGGCTGAAGCTTTCTTT	CASSLQGGRAEAFF
TRBV9	-	TRBJ2-3	TRBD2	TGTGCCAGCAGCGTTGGACTAGCGGCTTCAGGGGATACGCAGTATTTT	CASSVGLAASGDTQYF
TRBV2	-	TRBJ2-1	TRBD2	TGTGCCAGCGGGAGGGGCCTAGCTCGTCCCGAGCAGTTCTTC	CASGRGLARPEQFF
TRBV24-1	-	TRBJ2-1	TRBD2	TGTGCCACCAGTGATTTAAGGGCTAGCGGCTCCTACAATGAGCAGTTCTTC	CATSDLRASGSYNEQFF
TRBV29-1	once	TRBJ1-1	-	TGCAGCGTTGCACTGAGGCAGGGGAACACTGAAGCTTTCTTT	CSVALRQGNTEAFF
TRBV5-1	once	TRBJ2-5	TRBD2	TGCGCCAGCAGCGGCGGGACTAGCGGGAAGGAGACCCAGTACTTC	CASSGGTSGKETQYF
TRBV5-5	-	TRBJ2-5	TRBD1	TGTGCCAGCAGCACGCCACAGGGGGAAGAGACCCAGTACTTC	CASSTPQGEETQYF
TRBV28	-	TRBJ2-6	-	TGTGCCAGCAGTTTACAGGGGAGTGGGGCCAACGTCCTGACTTTC	CASSLQGSGANVLTF
TRBV9	-	TRBJ2-7	-	TGTGCCAGCAGCGTAGGAGGAGGGGGCGTCTCCTACGAGCAGTACTTC	CASSVGGGGVSYEQYF
TRBV27	-	TRBJ2-1	TRBD2	TGTGCCAGCAAGCGGGAGGTCTCCTACAATGAGCAGTTCTTC	CASKREVSYNEQFF
TRBV29-1	-	TRBJ1-1	-	TGCAGCGTTTTTAGTGGCAGACTTGAAGCTTTCTTT	CSVFSGRLEAFF
TRBV30	once	TRBJ2-6	-	TGTGCCTGGAGTGGGGGACAAGCCAACGTCCTGACTTTC	CAWSGGQANVLTF
TRBV2	-	TRBJ2-7	TRBD1	TGTGCCAGCAGTCCCCGACAGGGCGGCGAGCAGTACTTC	CASSPRQGGEQYF
TRBV28	-	TRBJ1-1	-	TGTGCCAGCAGTTTTGTGGGGCCCACTGAAGCTTTCTTT	CASSFVGPTEAFF
TRBV3-1/TRBV3-2	-	TRBJ1-1	TRBD1	TGTGCCAGCAGCCTATTCGGGACAGAGCGGACGGGCACTGAAGCTTTCTTT	CASSLFGTERTGTEAFF
TRBV5-1	-	TRBJ2-5	-	TGCGCCAGCAGTCCCTGGACAGTGGAAGAGACCCAGTACTTC	CASSPWTVEETQYF
TRBV6-5	once	TRBJ1-5	TRBD1	TGTGCCAGCAGATCAGGACAGGGGAAGAGGCAGCCCCAGCATTTT	CASRSGQGKRQPQHF
TRBV29-1	-	TRBJ2-2	TRBD2	TGCAGCGTGGGGACTAGCGCCACCGGGGAGCTGTTTTTT	CSVGTSATGELFF
TRBV7-3	once	TRBJ2-1	TRBD2	TGTGCCAGCAGCTTAACAGCGGGAGCCGTCGGAGAAGAGCAGTTCTTC	CASSLTAGAVGEEQFF
TRBV5-1	-	TRBJ1-6	-	TGCGCCAGCAGCTTCGACAGACAACTTTCACCCCTCCACTTT	CASSFDRQLSPLHF
TRBV7-6	-	TRBJ2-7	TRBD2	TGTGCCAGCAGCATACTAGCGGGTAACTCCTACGAGCAGTACTTC	CASSILAGNSYEQYF
TRBV4-2	-	TRBJ1-5	-	TGTGCCAGCAGCCAAGGTGCCCAGAACAATCAGCCCCAGCATTTT	CASSQGAQNNQPQHF
TRBV30	-	TRBJ1-5	-	TGTGCCTGGAGTAAAGGACAATATAGCAATCAGCCCCAGCATTTT	CAWSKGQYSNQPQHF
TRBV7-2	-	TRBJ1-3	-	TGTGCCAGCAGCTTAGGAGAGGCTGGAAACACCATATATTTT	CASSLGEAGNTIYF
TRBV7-9	few	TRBJ2-2	TRBD1	TGTGCCAGCAGCTCCCGGGACAGGAACACCGGGGAGCTGTTTTTT	CASSSRDRNTGELFF
TRBV7-3	-	TRBJ1-2	TRBD1	TGTGCCAGCAGTAAGACAGGGGTAGGGGGCTACACCTTC	CASSKTGVGGYTF
TRBV27	-	TRBJ1-3	TRBD1	TGTGCCAGCAGTATACACAGGGGGCCTGGAAACACCATATATTTT	CASSIHRGPGNTIYF
TRBV5-6	-	TRBJ1-6	-	TGTGCCAGCAGCTTGGTAGGAGGGGCAGGCGGGTCACCCCTCCACTTT	CASSLVGGAGGSPLHF
TRBV29-1	-	TRBJ1-2	-	TGCAGCGTTGGCGGGGAGTCAAACTATGGCTACACCTTC	CSVGGESNYGYTF
TRBV24-1	few	TRBJ1-2	-	TGTGCCACCAGTGATTTTGGGGGGAGAGGCTACACCTTC	CATSDFGGRGYTF
TRBV3-1/TRBV3-2	-	TRBJ1-1	-	TGTGCCAGCAGCCAAGGGCTCTACACTGAAGCTTTCTTT	CASSQGLYTEAFF
TRBV5-1	once	TRBJ2-1	TRBD2	TGCGCCAGCAGCTCCGGACTAGCGGGAAGGAATGAGCAGTTCTTC	CASSSGLAGRNEQFF
TRBV7-9	-	TRBJ1-4	-	TGTGCCAGCAGCGCGTCCAGGGTAACTAATGAAAAACTGTTTTTT	CASSASRVTNEKLFF
TRBV27	-	TRBJ2-1	TRBD2	TGTGCCACACAGCGGGGGGGGTCCTACAATGAGCAGTTCTTC	CATQRGGSYNEQFF
TRBV6-1	-	TRBJ2-6	TRBD1	TGTGCCAGCAGTGGTGCGGGACAGGGGGCTTCTGGGGCCAACGTCCTGACTTTC	CASSGAGQGASGANVLTF